This T cell receptor beta chain is from a study of control samples from healthy donors and cancer patients. Generated by immunoSEQ multiplex PCR, the TCRdb table keeps only in-frame clones and is missing some. The data contain 100,000 to 150,000 clones, approximately 92% of them singletons. Germline CDR1 reads LNHDA; CDR2 reads SQIVND (reference sequence). This CDR3 has 12 amino acids. V was shortened by 3 bases and J by 9 bases, with 9 bases between the two germline ends. V usage is TRBV19 and J usage is TRBJ2-1; perhaps D is TRBD1 or TRBD2 (5 bases each). Sequenced: PBMCs. The TCR originated in a man at least 80 years old with head and neck cancer. The CDR3 region is CASSMGPSEQFF. As DNA, the CDR3 is TGTGCCAGTAGTATGGGACCATCTGAGCAGTTCTTC.